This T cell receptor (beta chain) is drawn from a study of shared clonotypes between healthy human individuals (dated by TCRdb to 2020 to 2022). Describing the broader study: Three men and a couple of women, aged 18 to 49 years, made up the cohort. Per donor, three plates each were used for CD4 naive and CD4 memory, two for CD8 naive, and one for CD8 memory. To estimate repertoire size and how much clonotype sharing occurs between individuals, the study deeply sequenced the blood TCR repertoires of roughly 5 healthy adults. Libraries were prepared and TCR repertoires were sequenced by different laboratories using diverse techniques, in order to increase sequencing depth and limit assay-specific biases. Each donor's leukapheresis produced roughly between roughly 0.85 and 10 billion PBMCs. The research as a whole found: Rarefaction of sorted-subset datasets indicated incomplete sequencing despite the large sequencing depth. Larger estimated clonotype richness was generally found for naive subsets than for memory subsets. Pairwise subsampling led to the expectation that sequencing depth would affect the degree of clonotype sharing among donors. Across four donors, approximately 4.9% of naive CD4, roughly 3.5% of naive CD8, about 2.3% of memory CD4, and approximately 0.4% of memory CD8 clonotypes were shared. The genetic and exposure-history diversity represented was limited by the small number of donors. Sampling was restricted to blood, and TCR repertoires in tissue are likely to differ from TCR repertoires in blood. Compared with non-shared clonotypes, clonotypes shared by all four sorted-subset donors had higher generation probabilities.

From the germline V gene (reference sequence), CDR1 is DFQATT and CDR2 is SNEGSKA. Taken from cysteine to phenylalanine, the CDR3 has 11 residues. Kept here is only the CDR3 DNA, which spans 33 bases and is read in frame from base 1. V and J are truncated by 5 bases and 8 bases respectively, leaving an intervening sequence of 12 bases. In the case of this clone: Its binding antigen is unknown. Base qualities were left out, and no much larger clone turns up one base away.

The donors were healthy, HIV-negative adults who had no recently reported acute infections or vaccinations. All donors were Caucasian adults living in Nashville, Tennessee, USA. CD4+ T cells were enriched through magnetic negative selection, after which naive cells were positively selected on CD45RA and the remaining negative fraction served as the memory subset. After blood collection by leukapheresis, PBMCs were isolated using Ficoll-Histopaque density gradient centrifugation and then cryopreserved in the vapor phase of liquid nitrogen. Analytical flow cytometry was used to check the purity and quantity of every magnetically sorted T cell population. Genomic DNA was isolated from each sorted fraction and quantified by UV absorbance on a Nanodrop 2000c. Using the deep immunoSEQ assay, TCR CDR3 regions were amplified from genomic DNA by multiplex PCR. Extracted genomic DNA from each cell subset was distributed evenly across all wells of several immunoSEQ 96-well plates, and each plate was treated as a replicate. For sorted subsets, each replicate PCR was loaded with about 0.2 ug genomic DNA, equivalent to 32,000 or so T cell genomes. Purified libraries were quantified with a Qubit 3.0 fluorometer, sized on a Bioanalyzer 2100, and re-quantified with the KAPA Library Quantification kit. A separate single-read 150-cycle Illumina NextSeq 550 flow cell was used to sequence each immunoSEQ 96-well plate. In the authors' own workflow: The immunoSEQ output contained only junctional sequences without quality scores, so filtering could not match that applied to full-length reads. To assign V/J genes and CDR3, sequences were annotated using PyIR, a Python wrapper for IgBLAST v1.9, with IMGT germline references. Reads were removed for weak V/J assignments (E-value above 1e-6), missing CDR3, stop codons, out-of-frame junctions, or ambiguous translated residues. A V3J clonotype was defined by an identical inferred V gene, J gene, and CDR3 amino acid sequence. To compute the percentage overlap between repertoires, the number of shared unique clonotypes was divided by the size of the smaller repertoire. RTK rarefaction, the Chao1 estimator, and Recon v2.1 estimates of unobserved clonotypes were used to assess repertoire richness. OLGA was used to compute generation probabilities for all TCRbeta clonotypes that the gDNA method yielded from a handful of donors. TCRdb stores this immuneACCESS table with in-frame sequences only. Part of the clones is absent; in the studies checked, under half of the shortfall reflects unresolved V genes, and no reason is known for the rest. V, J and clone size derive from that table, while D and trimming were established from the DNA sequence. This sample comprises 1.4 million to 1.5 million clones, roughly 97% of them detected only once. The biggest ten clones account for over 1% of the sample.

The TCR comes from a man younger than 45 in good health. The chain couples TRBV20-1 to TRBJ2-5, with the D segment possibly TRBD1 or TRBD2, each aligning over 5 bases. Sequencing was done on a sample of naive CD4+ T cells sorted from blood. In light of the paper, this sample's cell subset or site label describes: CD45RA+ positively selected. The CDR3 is CSAQGGSTQYF. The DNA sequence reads TGCAGTGCTCAGGGTGGGAGTACCCAGTACTTC.